Below, 12 T cell receptor beta chains from the same sample are listed, as sequenced in a study of cytotoxic CD8 clonotypes in ibrutinib-treated CLL (dated by TCRdb to the early 2020s). The time point label of this sample denotes: roughly 2 years on ibrutinib. Library generation was performed with the immunoSEQ multiplex PCR assay. In TCRdb, the immuneACCESS table is reduced to in-frame sequences with V and J assigned. These tables do not hold every clone; where another copy was compared, an unresolved V gene accounts for under half, and the others remain unexplained. Present in this sample are some 130,000 clones, around four fifths of which were seen just once. Of the sample, 3.3% is held by the ten largest clones. The source was PBMCs, collected after 24 months of ibrutinib treatment. The receptor source for this set is a human donor with chronic lymphocytic leukemia.

The rearrangement links TRBV5-5 to TRBJ2-1, with D uncertain. Germline-derived CDR1 and CDR2 are SGHKS and YYEKEE (reference sequence). The ends were cut back, 0 bases at V and 5 bases at J, with 6 bases in the middle. This CDR3 comprises 13 residues. The CDR3 sequence is CASSLAVDNEQFF. The CDR3 DNA reads TGTGCCAGCAGCTTGGCGGTAGACAATGAGCAGTTCTTC. The variable domain in full, with the rest retrieved from reference TRBV5-5 and TRBJ2-1, is DAGVTQSPTHLIKTRGQQVTLRCSPISGHKSVSWYQQVLGQGPQFIFQYYEKEERGRGNFPDRFSARQFPNYSSELNVNALLLGDSALYLCASSLAVDNEQFFGPGTRLTVL.

This clone was picked up one time. The chain carries TRBV5-4 and TRBJ2-7; maybe TRBD2 (5 bases). The V end was cut by 0 bases, the J end by 0 bases, with 13 bases between. The CDR3 sequence is 16 residues long. From germline, CDR1 is SGHNT and CDR2 YYREEE (reference sequence). The CDR3 loop reads CASSLARGEASYEQYF. The CDR3 bases are TGTGCCAGCAGCTTGGCCCGGGGTGAGGCCTCCTACGAGCAGTACTTC.

This chain uses TRBV7-9 with TRBJ2-3, with TRBD2 identical over 7 bases. Trimming took 8 bases from V and 3 from J; bases not matched to a gene: 11. Germline assignment: CDR1 SEHNR and CDR2 FQNEAQ (reference sequence). CDR3 length: 15 residues. Here the CDR3 reads CASSFSSGITDTQYF. CDR3 nucleotide sequence: TGTGCCAGCTCTTTTTCAAGCGGGATTACAGATACGCAGTATTTT.

The genes are TRBV30 and TRBJ1-4; the match to TRBD1 covers 7 bases. The germline gives CDR1 GTSNPN, CDR2 SVGIG (reference sequence). Germline trimming cut 3 bases from V and 6 bases from J; bases unmatched to any gene: 4. This CDR3 comprises 13 residues. CDR3 protein: CAWRRDRDEKLFF. CDR3 coding DNA: TGTGCCTGGAGACGTGACAGGGATGAAAAACTGTTTTTT.

The chain couples TRBV11-2 to TRBJ1-1, with D possibly matching TRBD1 (6 bases). CDR3 size: 15 residues. V lost 5 bases and J lost 3, with 16 bases in between. CDR1 is SGHAT, CDR2 FQNNGV, per germline. CDR3 protein: CASSINDRIHTEAFF. The CDR3 coding sequence is TGTGCCAGCAGCATAAATGACAGGATTCACACTGAAGCTTTCTTT.

This clone occurred many times. Other DNA sequences in this specimen translate into the identical CDR3. The chain employs TRBV2 and TRBJ2-7; D perhaps matches TRBD2 (5 bases). Trimming cost V 8 bases and J 9 bases, with 14 bases left between them. Germline CDR1 reads SNHLY; CDR2 reads FYNNEI. The CDR3 is 11 residues long. CDR3 amino acids: CASGEFGGQYF. CDR3 nucleotides: TGTGCCAGCGGGGAGTTTGGCGGGCAGTACTTC.

The chain has TRBV30 and TRBJ2-7; 7 nucleotides agree with TRBD1. There are 13 residues in the CDR3. Trimming cost V 4 bases and J 4 bases; bases outside gene matches: 7. Germline V gene sequence: CDR1 GTSNPN, CDR2 SVGIG (reference sequence). CDR3 loop: CAWTGSGQYEQYF. The DNA of the CDR3 is TGTGCCTGGACGGGGTCGGGACAGTACGAGCAGTACTTC.

This chain connects TRBV7-2 to TRBJ2-1; 7 bases align to TRBD2. This CDR3 is 17 amino acids long. The V gene's germline CDR1 is SGHTA and CDR2 FQGNSA. Trimming took 5 bases from V and 4 from J; bases not matched to a gene: 14. CDR3 nucleotide sequence: TGTGCCAGCAGCCGCCGGGGGAGCGGGGTCTTTTACAATGAGCAGTTCTTC. Translating it yields CASSRRGSGVFYNEQFF.

The V call is TRBV9, the J call TRBJ2-1; 10 bases align to TRBD2. The CDR3 covers 15 residues. The J segment lost 3 bases and the V segment lost 4 bases, leaving 4 bases of the junction unmatched. Germline V gene data show CDR1 as SGDLS and CDR2 as YYNGEE. This CDR3 is CASSPLAGVYNEQFF. CDR3 in DNA: TGTGCCAGCAGCCCCCTAGCGGGGGTCTACAATGAGCAGTTCTTC.

The chain is built from TRBV6-4 and TRBJ1-5, with 12 bases fitting TRBD1. After removal of 9 bases from V and 2 bases from J, the junction contained 14 bases not matched to a gene. Germline assignment: CDR1 MRHNA and CDR2 SNTAGT. CDR3 size: 18 residues. The CDR3 DNA reads as TGTGCCAGGACCCCGGGACAGGGGGCCTGGAAGTGCAATCAGCCCCAGCATTTT. This translates into CARTPGQGAWKCNQPQHF.

The J gene is TRBJ2-5, the V gene TRBV19; no clear D gene. CDR1 is LNHDA, CDR2 SQIVND, per germline (reference sequence). Between the trimmed V and J ends, which lost 3 bases and 6 bases, there was a span of 8 bases. The CDR3 contains 12 residues. CDR3 nucleotide sequence: TGTGCCAGTAGTATCCCCCGAAAGACCCAGTACTTC. Amino acid sequence: CASSIPRKTQYF.

Note on this clone: The sample contains more than one DNA sequence encoding this CDR3. The chain joins TRBV20-1 to TRBJ2-3; unclear D gene. The V gene's germline CDR1 is DFQATT and CDR2 SNEGSKA (reference sequence). V was clipped by 6 bases and J by 3 bases, with 7 bases between them. CDR3 length equals 11 residues. CDR3: CSATRTDTQYF. In nucleotides, the CDR3 is TGCAGTGCCACAAGGACAGATACGCAGTATTTT.